This TCR beta chain was recorded in a study of T cell responses to AZD1222 COVID-19 vaccine. Study-level background: Some second doses came at about 4 weeks and others at about 12 weeks; these were pooled.

The method was immunoSEQ multiplex PCR; TCRdb's version includes in-frame clones alone and lacks a portion of them. The table shows roughly 100,000 clones, with roughly 91% occurring only once. V shed 3 bases, J shed 8 bases, and the junction held 14 bases outside the gene matches. Germline V gene sequence: CDR1 MNHEY, CDR2 SMNVEV (reference sequence). There are 16 residues in the CDR3. Source: peripheral blood, taken on day 0 of AZD1222 vaccination. The source is an adult in good health. The chain recombines TRBV27 with TRBJ1-2; 8 bases match TRBD1. CDR3 in DNA: TGTGCCAGCAGTTTCTTCGCCACAGGGGGTTTCTTGGGCTACACCTTC. Translation: CASSFFATGGFLGYTF.